This is a list of T cell receptor beta chains from one sample in a study of shared clonotypes between healthy human individuals. Using immunoSEQ multiplex PCR, the repertoire was profiled, and TCRdb retains in-frame clones only, with some absent. The data show over 2 million clones, with approximately 95% seen just once and 0.85% to 1.2% held by the top ten. Source material: naive CD8+ T cells sorted from blood. The receptors come from a man between 18 and 35 years old in good health. Each CDR3 is given with its conserved first and last residue. The order of the fields is J gene, clone size, D gene, V gene, CDR3 protein, CDR3 DNA. The D gene is left open where the match is weak. Some rows have no size entry. The others give once, few or many, or a class for an expanded clone.

TRBJ2-3 | . | TRBD1 | TRBV12-5 | CASGLGQGADTQYF | TGTGCTAGTGGTTTGGGACAGGGAGCAGATACGCAGTATTTT
TRBJ2-2 | . | TRBD1 | TRBV9 | CASNIDPGQPANTGELFF | TGTGCCAGCAACATAGATCCGGGACAGCCCGCGAACACCGGGGAGCTGTTTTTT
TRBJ1-2 | . | . | TRBV11-2 | CASSIPFEGGGYTF | TGTGCCAGCAGCATACCATTTGAGGGGGGTGGCTACACCTTC
TRBJ2-7 | . | TRBD2 | TRBV7-8 | CASSLVSGPYEQYF | TGTGCCAGCAGCTTAGTTAGCGGGCCCTACGAGCAGTACTTC
TRBJ1-2 | . | TRBD1 | TRBV5-6 | CASSQVIGTVFYGYTF | TGTGCCAGCAGCCAAGTTATCGGGACAGTCTTCTATGGCTACACCTTC
TRBJ2-7 | . | . | TRBV28 | CASSTRTGLREQYF | TGTGCCAGCAGTACAAGGACGGGCCTAAGAGAGCAGTACTTC
TRBJ1-1 | . | . | TRBV6-5 | CASTDPEDTEAFF | TGTGCCAGCACCGACCCGGAGGACACTGAAGCTTTCTTT
TRBJ2-1 | once | TRBD2 | TRBV20-1 | CSASGGGEQFF | TGCAGTGCTAGCGGGGGGGGCGAGCAGTTCTTC
TRBJ2-1 | . | TRBD2 | TRBV4-1 | CASSQDRSGGLPPYNEQFF | TGCGCCAGCAGCCAAGATCGGAGCGGGGGCCTTCCCCCCTACAATGAGCAGTTCTTC
TRBJ2-7 | . | . | TRBV5-4 | CASSSTGLSDEQYF | TGTGCCAGCAGTTCTACAGGGTTATCGGACGAGCAGTACTTC
TRBJ1-1 | . | TRBD1 | TRBV4-3 | CASSQAGQMNTEAFF | TGCGCCAGCAGCCAAGCGGGACAGATGAACACTGAAGCTTTCTTT
TRBJ2-1 | . | TRBD2 | TRBV7-9 | CASSLHTSGRPYNEQFF | TGTGCCAGCAGCTTACACACTAGCGGGAGGCCGTACAATGAGCAGTTCTTC
TRBJ2-1 | . | TRBD1 | TRBV7-8 | CASSSGQGAWDEQFF | TGTGCCAGCAGCTCAGGACAGGGGGCGTGGGATGAGCAGTTCTTC
TRBJ1-5 | . | . | TRBV4-1 | CASSQDWDGENQPQHF | TGCGCCAGCAGCCAAGATTGGGACGGAGAAAATCAGCCCCAGCATTTT
TRBJ2-1 | . | . | TRBV6-6 | CASSYTEGTFF | TGTGCCAGCAGTTACACGGAAGGTACGTTCTTC
TRBJ2-1 | . | TRBD1 | TRBV5-6 | CASSAGTGSLGQFF | TGTGCCAGCAGCGCAGGGACAGGGTCTCTTGGGCAGTTCTTC
TRBJ1-2 | . | TRBD1 | TRBV28 | CASSYQGAWDYGYTF | TGTGCCAGCAGCTATCAGGGGGCTTGGGACTATGGCTACACCTTC
TRBJ1-1 | . | . | TRBV4-1 | CASSQRDPRNTEAFF | TGCGCCAGCAGCCAAAGGGACCCCAGGAACACTGAAGCTTTCTTT
TRBJ2-1 | once | . | TRBV29-1 | CSVEDGAEQFF | TGCAGCGTTGAAGATGGGGCCGAGCAGTTCTTC
TRBJ1-1 | . | TRBD1 | TRBV27 | CASSSLQGRDTEAFF | TGTGCCAGCAGTTCCCTACAGGGGCGGGACACTGAAGCTTTCTTT
TRBJ2-7 | . | . | TRBV27 | CASSLRGYYEQYF | TGTGCCAGCAGTTTGAGAGGGTACTACGAGCAGTACTTC
TRBJ1-1 | . | . | TRBV6-6 | CASSPYGGVEAFF | TGTGCCAGCAGCCCCTACGGGGGGGTGGAAGCTTTCTTT
TRBJ2-1 | . | . | TRBV6-6 | CASSYSHYNEQFF | TGTGCCAGCAGTTACTCTCATTACAATGAGCAGTTCTTC
TRBJ1-2 | few | . | TRBV7-9 | CASSLEYRTNYGYTF | TGTGCCAGCAGCTTAGAGTACAGGACTAACTATGGCTACACCTTC
TRBJ2-7 | . | TRBD1 | TRBV11-3 | CASSTGTGDYEQYF | TGTGCCAGCAGCACCGGGACAGGGGACTACGAGCAGTACTTC
TRBJ2-2 | . | . | TRBV6-4 | CASSDVLAGELFF | TGTGCCAGCAGTGACGTACTAGCCGGGGAGCTGTTTTTT
TRBJ1-1 | . | . | TRBV5-1 | CASSSKGSNTEAFF | TGCGCCAGCAGCTCGAAGGGATCGAACACTGAAGCTTTCTTT
TRBJ2-1 | . | . | TRBV19 | CASSLLPTTYNEQFF | TGTGCCAGTAGTCTATTGCCCACCACCTACAATGAGCAGTTCTTC
TRBJ1-1 | . | . | TRBV6-5 | CASSKHVNTEAFF | TGTGCCAGCAGTAAACATGTGAACACTGAAGCTTTCTTT
TRBJ1-2 | . | . | TRBV13 | CASSPRDGKESGYTF | TGTGCCAGCAGCCCCCGGGACGGGAAAGAATCAGGCTACACCTTC
TRBJ2-2 | . | . | TRBV29-1 | CSVVGRGGELFF | TGCAGCGTAGTGGGCCGGGGCGGGGAGCTGTTTTTT
TRBJ1-6 | few | TRBD1 | TRBV2 | CASSEAGQGAGSPLHF | TGTGCCAGCAGTGAGGCCGGACAGGGGGCGGGATCACCCCTCCACTTT
TRBJ1-2 | . | TRBD1 | TRBV19 | CATLQGSDRDYGYTF | TGTGCCACCCTCCAGGGGTCGGACAGGGACTATGGCTACACCTTC